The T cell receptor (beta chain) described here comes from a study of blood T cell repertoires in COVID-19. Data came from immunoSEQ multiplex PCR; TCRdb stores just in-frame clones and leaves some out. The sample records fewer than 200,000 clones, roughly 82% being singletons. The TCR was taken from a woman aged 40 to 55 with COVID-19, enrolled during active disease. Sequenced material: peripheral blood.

This CDR3 is CASSRLTSRHEQFF. The CDR3 DNA reads as TGTGCCAGCAGCCGGCTGACTAGCAGGCATGAGCAGTTCTTC. The rearrangement links TRBV4-2 to TRBJ2-1; 7 nucleotides align to TRBD2. V was clipped by 4 bases and J by 8 bases; unmatched bases: 8. The CDR3 has 14 residues. CDR1 and CDR2 (germline): LGHNA, YNFKEQ.